This passage covers 15 T cell receptor beta chains from one sample sequenced in a study of breast tumors, draining lymph nodes, adjacent tissues. TCRdb fed the multiplex PCR reads into MiXCR, producing one record per CDR3 protein. The sample contains approximately 37,000 distinct CDR3 sequences, 36% of which appear only once. Sequencing input: breast tumor tissue. The receptor source for this set is a female donor with breast cancer. Some clones in this sample may be carry-over from other donors' samples.

Many counts were recorded for this clonotype. The chain recombines TRBV5-6 with TRBJ2-7, with TRBD2 identical over 14 bases. The CDR3 totals 15 residues. Unmatched junction bases numbered 5, after V lost 7 bases and J lost 2 bases. CDR1 and CDR2 (germline): SGHDT, YYEEEE. The CDR3 region is CASELTSGRAYEQYF. For the CDR3, the DNA is TGTGCCAGCGAACTGACTAGCGGGAGGGCCTACGAGCAGTACTTC. Complete variable domain (other parts from reference TRBV5-6 and TRBJ2-7): DAGVTQSPTHLIKTRGQQVTLRCSPKSGHDTVSWYQQALGQGPQFIFQYYEEEERQRGNFPDRFSGHQFPNYSSELNVNALLLGDSALYLCASELTSGRAYEQYFGPGTRLTVT.

The table lists this clonotype with a count of one. The gene calls are TRBV5-1 and TRBJ2-7, with TRBD2 as a possible D gene (6 bases). CDR3 length: 14 residues. Trimming took 2 bases from V and 3 from J, leaving 12 bases between them. Per the germline V gene, CDR1 is SGHRS and CDR2 is YFSETQ. CDR3 region: CASSFGTGVYEQYF. Here the CDR3 DNA reads TGCGCCAGCAGCTTCGGGACGGGAGTCTACGAGCAGTACTTC.

Remarks on this clonotype: At one end, the junction sequence differs from germline, possibly due to a read error. V usage is TRBV5-1 and J usage is TRBJ2-7; TRBD2 aligns across 7 bases. The CDR3 has 14 amino acids. Per the germline V gene, CDR1 is SGHRS and CDR2 is YFSETQ. The CDR3 here is CASSLGGGSYEQHF. CDR3 nucleotide sequence: TGCGCCAGCAGCTTGGGGGGGGGTTCCTACGAGCAGCACTTC.

This clonotype was recorded many times. The chain links TRBV9 to TRBJ2-7, with TRBD2 identical over 9 bases. The J segment lost 5 bases and the V segment lost 3 bases, leaving 9 bases of the junction unmatched. Germline V gene sequence: CDR1 SGDLS, CDR2 YYNGEE. This CDR3 is 15 amino acids long. The CDR3 DNA reads TGTGCCAGCAGCGGGGGGACTAGCAGCTTCCACGAGCAGTACTTC. It is translated as CASSGGTSSFHEQYF.

About this clonotype: A read error may explain this, as a much larger clone is one base away. The CDR3 carries no conserved terminal phenylalanine or tryptophan, so it likely arises from a read error. This chain joins TRBV2 and TRBJ1-5; D might be TRBD1 (5 bases). Germline-derived CDR1 and CDR2 are SNHLY and FYNNEI. The V end was cut by 6 bases, the J end by 6 bases, with 18 bases between. This CDR3 spans 15 amino acids. The DNA of the CDR3 is TGTGCCAGCAGCCCGGACATGCCTTGGGGTCAGCCCCAGCATCTT. It translates to CASSPDMPWGQPQHL.

This clonotype occurred many times. In DNA form, the CDR3 reads TGCGCCAGCAGCTTGGAATTAGCCCTCCCCTACGAGCAGTACTTC. This gives the protein CASSLELALPYEQYF. The chain has TRBV5-1 and TRBJ2-7, with D unclear. Trimming left V 0 bases short and J 2 bases short, with 12 bases between. There are 15 residues in the CDR3. Per the germline V gene, CDR1 is SGHRS and CDR2 is YFSETQ.

The chain recombines TRBV30 with TRBJ2-3; TRBD1 might be the D (6 bases). CDR1 is GTSNPN and CDR2 is SVGIG in the germline V gene (reference sequence). Trimming pared 8 bases from V and 4 bases from J, leaving 10 bases between. This CDR3 spans 11 amino acids. CDR3 in DNA: TGTGCCGCCCGACAGGCAGATACGCAGTATTTT. Encoded protein: CAARQADTQYF.

This clonotype was seen many times. This sequence joins TRBV6-1 and TRBJ1-2, with D maybe TRBD1 (6 bases). Per the germline V gene, CDR1 is MNHNS and CDR2 is SASEGT. The CDR3 extends over 14 amino acids. The V end lost 5 bases, the J end lost 4 bases, and 14 bases lay between the germline ends. The CDR3 protein is CASSSDSGSYGYTF. CDR3 DNA: TGTGCCAGCAGTTCGGACAGCGGATCCTATGGCTACACCTTC.

The V gene is TRBV9, the J gene TRBJ1-1; D may be TRBD1 (6 bases). The V end lost 0 bases, the J end lost 1 base, and 10 bases lay between the germline ends. Germline V gene data show CDR1 as SGDLS and CDR2 as YYNGEE. The CDR3 sequence is 15 residues long. The CDR3, as DNA: TGTGCCAGCAGCGTAGTTGGGGGCTGGAACACTGAAGCTTTCTTT. Translated: CASSVVGGWNTEAFF. Full variable domain (outside the CDR3, taken from reference TRBV9 and TRBJ1-1): DSGVTQTPKHLITATGQRVTLRCSPRSGDLSVYWYQQSLDQGLQFLIQYYNGEERAKGNILERFSAQQFPDLHSELNLSSLELGDSALYFCASSVVGGWNTEAFFGQGTRLTVV.

This clonotype was seen more than once but under ten times. The chain links TRBV19 to TRBJ1-5; maybe TRBD1 (6 bases). V was shortened by 5 bases and J by 9 bases, with 17 bases between the two germline ends. Germline V gives CDR1 LNHDA, CDR2 SQIVND (reference sequence). The CDR3 has 14 amino acids. The CDR3 here is CASSFGGPGGPQHF. Written as DNA, the CDR3 is TGTGCCAGTAGTTTCGGGGGGCCCGGGGGGCCCCAGCATTTT. Variable domain in full (rest from reference TRBV19 and TRBJ1-5): DGGITQSPKYLFRKEGQNVTLSCEQNLNHDAMYWYRQDPGQGLRLIYYSQIVNDFQKGDIAEGYSVSREKKESFPLTVTSAQKNPTAFYLCASSFGGPGGPQHFGDGTRLSIL.

The chain recombines TRBV10-1 with TRBJ2-1; 10 bases are shared with TRBD2. The CDR3 length is 15 residues. Unmatched junction bases numbered 5, after V lost 2 bases and J lost 7 bases. Germline assignment: CDR1 WNHNN and CDR2 SYGVQD (reference sequence). This CDR3 reads CASSELAGVGNEQFF. The CDR3 DNA follows: TGCGCCAGCAGTGAGCTAGCGGGAGTCGGAAATGAGCAGTTCTTC.

This clonotype was observed a handful of times. J is TRBJ2-3 and V is TRBV24-1, with 12 bases that match TRBD2. The CDR3 sequence is 13 residues long. CDR1 and CDR2 (germline): KGHDR, SFDVKD. V was pared by 9 bases and J by 4 bases, with 1 base of the junction left unmatched. The CDR3 sequence is CATRTSGADTQYF. The CDR3 bases are TGTGCCACCCGGACTAGCGGGGCAGATACGCAGTATTTT.

This chain joins TRBV9 and TRBJ2-7, with D possibly being TRBD2 (6 bases). Germline CDR1 and CDR2: SGDLS and YYNGEE. Trimming took off 4 bases at V and 7 bases at J, with 12 bases between the two ends. The CDR3 is 12 residues long. Written as DNA, the CDR3 is TGTGCCAGCAGCCCCGGAGGGGCTGAGCAGTACTTC. Amino acid sequence: CASSPGGAEQYF.

The chain has TRBV25-1 and TRBJ2-2; TRBD1 aligns across 10 bases. J lost 7 bases, V lost 2 bases, and 4 bases had no gene match. The CDR3 has 15 amino acids. Germline V lookup: CDR1 MGHDK, CDR2 SYGVNS. CDR3 protein: CASSERQGAGGELFF. The CDR3 DNA sequence: TGTGCCAGCAGTGAAAGACAGGGGGCTGGCGGGGAGCTGTTTTTT.

This clonotype has a single count. With a much larger clone just one base away, this may be a read error. CDR3: CASSQDLGQSQHF. CDR3 in DNA: TGCGCCAGCAGCCAAGATCTTGGGCAGTCCCAGCATTTT. This chain links TRBV4-3 with TRBJ1-5, with D unresolved. CDR3 size: 13 residues. The V gene's germline CDR1 is LGHNA and CDR2 YSLEER. The V and J ends lost 0 bases and 11 bases respectively, with 11 bases between them.